These 18 T cell receptor beta chains share one sample of origin, sequenced in a study of cytomegalovirus exposure and HLA in healthy donors. It was with 60 Vbeta and 13 Jbeta primers that the PCR ran. Sequencing used immunoSEQ multiplex PCR; TCRdb keeps in-frame clones, though not all of them. Here the sample spans approximately 180,000 clones, roughly three quarters being singletons. The material sequenced was PBMCs. Receptors were obtained from a woman aged 45-59 years in good health and CMV-seronegative.

The rearrangement uses TRBV7-8 and TRBJ1-5; a weak D match, TRBD1 (6 bases). The length of the CDR3 is 18 residues. V was pared by 2 bases and J by 0 bases, with 17 bases between. CDR1 is SGHVS and CDR2 is FQNEAQ in the germline V gene. CDR3 in DNA: TGTGCCAGCAGCTTACGAATGACCAGGGGTCATAGCAATCAGCCCCAGCATTTT. This sequence encodes CASSLRMTRGHSNQPQHF.

This chain links TRBV4-1 with TRBJ2-7, with 9 bases aligning to TRBD1. The CDR3 sequence is 14 residues long. The V gene's germline CDR1 is MGHRA and CDR2 YSYEKL. With 3 bases clipped from V and 3 bases from J, the junction kept 3 bases outside the gene matches. The CDR3 here is CASSQDRGRYEQYF. As DNA, the CDR3 is TGCGCCAGCAGCCAGGACAGGGGTCGCTACGAGCAGTACTTC.

This clone was counted a few times. The chain employs TRBV6-5 and TRBJ2-7; TRBD1 is a possible D gene (6 bases). Trimming took off 6 bases at V and 6 bases at J, with 15 bases between the two ends. In germline, CDR1 is MNHEY, CDR2 SVGAGI. The CDR3 has 13 residues. CDR3 DNA sequence: TGTGCCAGCAGAGCACAGGGTCTATCCGAGCAGTACTTC. This sequence encodes CASRAQGLSEQYF.

V gene TRBV5-1 combines with J gene TRBJ2-5, with TRBD1 matching over 9 bases. The CDR3 extends over 15 amino acids. V gave up 2 bases and J gave up 5 bases; unmatched junction bases: 7. Germline loops: CDR1 SGHRS, CDR2 YFSETQ. CDR3 amino acids: CASSFSTGGGETQYF. The CDR3 nucleotides are TGCGCCAGCAGCTTTTCTACAGGGGGCGGGGAGACCCAGTACTTC.

The rearrangement uses TRBV5-1 and TRBJ1-1, with 7 nucleotides matching TRBD1. After removal of 3 bases from V and 7 bases from J, the junction contained 6 bases not matched to a gene. Germline loops: CDR1 SGHRS, CDR2 YFSETQ. This CDR3 contains 13 residues. CDR3 sequence reads: CASSSGGTLEAFF. DNA for the CDR3: TGCGCCAGCAGCTCAGGGGGGACCCTTGAAGCTTTCTTT. Complete variable domain (other parts from reference TRBV5-1 and TRBJ1-1): KAGVTQTPRYLIKTRGQQVTLSCSPISGHRSVSWYQQTPGQGLQFLFEYFSETQRNKGNFPGRFSGRQFSNSRSEMNVSTLELGDSALYLCASSSGGTLEAFFGQGTRLTVV.

Details on this clone: Additional DNA sequences in this sample encode the identical CDR3. The rearrangement links TRBV5-8 to TRBJ1-2; D unclear. The CDR3 covers 13 residues. CDR1 and CDR2 (germline): SGHTS, YDEGEE. The germline V and J ends were trimmed by 0 bases and 4 bases, with 7 bases remaining between them. Here the CDR3 reads CASSLVHGYGYTF. In DNA form, the CDR3 reads TGTGCCAGCAGCTTGGTGCACGGCTATGGCTACACCTTC.

The chain joins TRBV7-3 to TRBJ2-1, with TRBD2 matching 8 bases. The CDR3 runs 15 residues. Trimming cost V 0 bases and J 8 bases; bases outside gene matches: 6. In germline, CDR1 is SGHTA, CDR2 FQGTGA. CDR3 amino acids: CASSLTGTSIHEQFF. Here the CDR3 DNA reads TGTGCCAGCAGCTTAACGGGGACTAGTATCCATGAGCAGTTCTTC.

This chain connects TRBV5-3 to TRBJ2-3; D uncertain. TRBV5-3 is identified as an open reading frame with a role that is uncertain. V lost 5 bases to trimming and J lost 7 bases, with 11 bases between them. This CDR3 has 12 residues. For the CDR3, the DNA is TGTGCCAGAAGACCCTCAGACTATACGCAGTATTTT. Its translation: CARRPSDYTQYF.

The rearrangement joins TRBV5-4 to TRBJ2-4; maybe TRBD2 (5 bases). V lost 1 base and J 6 bases, leaving 8 bases between the germline ends. Germline V gives CDR1 SGHNT, CDR2 YYREEE (reference sequence). The CDR3 spans 13 residues. The CDR3 region is CASSLNGVNIQYF. DNA of the CDR3: TGTGCCAGCAGCTTGAACGGGGTAAACATTCAGTACTTC.

The CDR3 DNA is TGTGCCAGCAGCTTAGAGTCAGCGGATGAGCAGTTCTTC. As protein: CASSLESADEQFF. V gene TRBV7-3 combines with J gene TRBJ2-1, with D tentatively TRBD2 (5 bases). This CDR3 spans 13 amino acids. V lost 2 bases, J lost 8 bases, and 10 bases lay in between. CDR1 is SGHTA and CDR2 is FQGTGA in the germline V gene. Full variable domain (missing parts from reference TRBV7-3 and TRBJ2-1): GAGVSQTPSNKVTEKGKYVELRCDPISGHTALYWYRQSLGQGPEFLIYFQGTGAADDSGLPNDRFFAVRPEGSVSTLKIQRTERGDSAVYLCASSLESADEQFFGPGTRLTVL.

The V call is TRBV5-6, the J call TRBJ2-3; D perhaps matches TRBD2 (6 bases). The V gene lost 1 base and the J gene lost 3 bases, with 12 bases spanning the gap. The CDR3 covers 15 residues. CDR1 SGHDT and CDR2 YYEEEE come from the germline V gene. The DNA for the CDR3 is TGTGCCAGCAGCTTGAACCGGGAGAGGACAGATACGCAGTATTTT. It codes for CASSLNRERTDTQYF.

V usage is TRBV18 and J usage is TRBJ2-7, with 8 bases matching TRBD2. The trim removed 0 bases at V and 0 bases at J, leaving 4 bases unmatched. Germline loops: CDR1 KGHSH, CDR2 LQKENI. The CDR3 is 16 residues long. The CDR3 spells CASSPPGSGSSYEQYF. The CDR3 region has the DNA TGTGCCAGCTCACCACCGGGCAGCGGGAGCTCCTACGAGCAGTACTTC.

This chain joins TRBV5-1 and TRBJ2-1; 7 positions agree with TRBD2. The CDR3 is 15 residues long. Looked up from germline, CDR1 is SGHRS and CDR2 is YFSETQ. V shed 0 bases and J 4 bases; nucleotides not matched to a gene: 4. The CDR3 loop is CASSLGDYLYNEQFF. CDR3 DNA sequence: TGCGCCAGCAGCTTGGGGGACTACCTATACAATGAGCAGTTCTTC.

The gene calls are TRBV13 and TRBJ1-5; TRBD1 matches 11 bases. This CDR3 comprises 17 residues. The germline CDR1 and CDR2 sequences are PRHDT and FYEKMQ (reference sequence). Losses at the gene ends were 5 bases for V and 6 bases for J; bases not matched to a gene: 12. The CDR3 spells CASSPQHPGTGGQPQHF. DNA of the CDR3: TGTGCCAGCAGCCCACAACACCCCGGGACAGGGGGTCAGCCCCAGCATTTT.

CDR3 bases: TGTGCCACTCACCCCGGGACAGGGCTAGGAAACACCATATATTTT. Its protein is CATHPGTGLGNTIYF. The chain is built from TRBV6-1 and TRBJ1-3, with 9 bases that match TRBD1. The germline gives CDR1 MNHNS, CDR2 SASEGT. The CDR3 is 15 residues long. The junction had 11 bases not matched to a gene; V was cut back by 10 bases and J by 4 bases.

V gene TRBV4-1 combines with J gene TRBJ1-1; D gene ambiguous. CDR1 and CDR2 from the germline V gene are MGHRA and YSYEKL. The CDR3 extends over 16 amino acids. Trimming took off 3 bases at V and 3 bases at J, with 17 bases between the two ends. CDR3 in DNA: TGCGCCAGCAGCCAGCAAAGGGCGGGTCCGGACACTGAAGCTTTCTTT. This gives the protein CASSQQRAGPDTEAFF.

The V and J genes are TRBV7-3 and TRBJ1-6, with a tentative D call TRBD1 (6 bases). The germline V gene encodes CDR1 SGHTA and CDR2 FQGTGA. V shed 1 base and J shed 0 bases, with 7 bases lying between them. There are 16 residues in the CDR3. CDR3 loop: CASSLRGGSYNSPLHF. The CDR3 bases are TGTGCCAGCAGCTTAAGAGGGGGCTCCTATAATTCACCCCTCCACTTT.

This chain joins TRBV4-1 and TRBJ1-1; D gene uncertain. CDR1 MGHRA and CDR2 YSYEKL come from the germline V gene. This CDR3 spans 14 amino acids. V shed 0 bases and J shed 6 bases, with 11 bases lying between them. The CDR3 DNA reads as TGCGCCAGCAGCCAAGATCTCTTGCGCGCTGAAGCTTTCTTT. Protein: CASSQDLLRAEAFF.